These 21 T cell receptor beta chains came from one sample sequenced in a study of tumor-infiltrating lymphocytes in oesophageal squamous cell carcinoma. Each CDR3 protein gets one entry after TCRdb re-called the PCR reads with MiXCR. The sample yields roughly 20,000 distinct CDR3 sequences, roughly 40% seen once. Sequenced input: normal esophageal tissue next to the tumor. These receptors all come from a female donor with esophageal squamous cell carcinoma.

The chain links TRBV27 to TRBJ2-7, with TRBD1 as a possible D gene (5 bases). The closer fit of TRBJ2-5 to the DNA end suggests the J call may be wrong. CDR3 length: 13 residues. The germline CDR1 and CDR2 sequences are MNHEY and SMNVEV (reference sequence). DNA for the CDR3: TGTGCCAGCAGTTTGTGGGGCGAAGAGACCCAGTACTTC. It is translated as CASSLWGEETQYF.

This clonotype was found many times. The V call is TRBV28, the J call TRBJ2-7; D assignment may be TRBD1 or TRBD2 (6 bases each). The germline V gene has CDR1 MDHEN and CDR2 SYDVKM. V lost 1 base to trimming and J lost 6 bases, with 16 bases between them. CDR3 length: 15 residues. CDR3 loop: CASSLSPGAFSEQYF. The CDR3 region has the DNA TGTGCCAGCAGTTTATCCCCGGGGGCCTTTTCCGAGCAGTACTTC.

This clonotype was picked up a small number of times. The rearrangement joins TRBV7-2 to TRBJ1-5; 11 nucleotides match TRBD1. Germline V gives CDR1 SGHTA, CDR2 FQGNSA. Trimming cost V 1 base and J 6 bases; bases outside gene matches: 14. The CDR3 loop spans 19 amino acids. The CDR3 is CASSLVGYGTGGPVQPQHF. DNA of the CDR3: TGTGCCAGCAGCTTAGTTGGTTACGGGACAGGGGGTCCGGTTCAGCCCCAGCATTTT.

The chain uses TRBV7-9 and TRBJ2-2; possible D gene TRBD1, 6 bases. CDR3 length: 14 residues. From germline, CDR1 is SEHNR and CDR2 FQNEAQ (reference sequence). V lost 5 bases, J lost 2 bases, and 9 bases lay in between. The CDR3 sequence is CASSHRANTGELFF. In DNA form, the CDR3 reads TGTGCCAGCAGCCACAGGGCCAACACCGGGGAGCTGTTTTTT.

This clonotype was seen ten or more times. This chain connects TRBV7-3 to TRBJ2-1, with 9 bases identical to TRBD2. The length of the CDR3 is 15 residues. Unmatched junction bases numbered 10, after V lost 5 bases and J lost 8 bases. CDR1 and CDR2 (germline): SGHTA, FQGTGA. CDR3 in amino acids: CASSLSGRYKDEQFF. Here the CDR3 DNA reads TGTGCCAGCAGCCTAAGCGGGAGGTATAAGGATGAGCAGTTCTTC.

Ten or more counts support this clonotype. The V and J genes are TRBV11-2 and TRBJ2-7; D is unclear. Germline V CDR1 and CDR2: SGHAT, FQNNGV. The CDR3 sequence is 13 residues long. V lost 2 bases and J lost 5, with 10 bases in between. CDR3 in DNA: TGTGCCAGCAGCTTAATTGGTCAGAACGAGCAGTACTTC. Its translation: CASSLIGQNEQYF.

In this sample, this clonotype turned up a few times. CDR3 sequence: CASSPKVSEAFF. In DNA form, the CDR3 reads TGTGCCAGCAGCCCCAAGGTGTCTGAAGCTTTCTTT. The rearrangement uses TRBV12-3 or TRBV12-4 and TRBJ1-1; no reliable D call. Trimming took off 6 bases at V and 6 bases at J, with 11 bases between the two ends. CDR3 length: 12 residues.

In this sample, this clonotype turned up many times. The chain couples TRBV10-2 to TRBJ1-1, with a possible D match to TRBD1 (5 bases). Germline values: CDR1 WSHSY, CDR2 SAAADI. The CDR3 length is 12 residues. Trimming cost V 6 bases and J 7 bases, with 12 bases left between them. For the CDR3, the DNA is TGCGCCAGCAGCGGTTCTGGGGGTGAAGCTTTCTTT. It specifies CASSGSGGEAFF.

This clonotype has just a few counts. A read error may explain this, as a much larger clone is one base away. The genes are TRBV19 and TRBJ2-3, with 7 bases that match TRBD1. The assigned J gene may be wrong: the sequence end matches TRBJ2-7 better. CDR1 and CDR2 from the germline V gene are LNHDA and SQIVND (reference sequence). This CDR3 spans 15 amino acids. CDR3 region: CASTTISTGQGEQYF. The CDR3 DNA reads as TGTGCCAGTACCACAATTTCGACAGGGCAAGGTGAGCAGTACTTC.

The rearrangement uses TRBV7-9 and TRBJ2-3; 8 bases align to TRBD1. CDR1 SEHNR and CDR2 FQNEAQ come from the germline V gene (reference sequence). This CDR3 has 14 residues. The V gene end was trimmed by 1 base and the J gene end by 4 bases; junction bases not matched to a gene: 1. The CDR3 sequence: CASSLETGADTQYF. The CDR3 DNA follows: TGTGCCAGCAGCTTAGAGACAGGGGCAGATACGCAGTATTTT.

This clonotype was seen ten or more times. This chain joins TRBV5-4 and TRBJ1-4; the D is unclear. Trimming removed 0 bases at V and 6 bases at J, with 9 bases between. CDR1 SGHNT and CDR2 YYREEE come from the germline V gene (reference sequence). The CDR3 is 14 amino acids. In DNA form, the CDR3 reads TGTGCCAGCAGCTTGGGAGGGTTTGATGAAAAACTGTTTTTT. It is translated as CASSLGGFDEKLFF.

The rearrangement uses TRBV7-6 and TRBJ2-2; 8 bases are shared with TRBD2. The length of the CDR3 is 16 residues. Trimming removed 5 bases from V and 5 bases from J; junction bases left unmatched: 10. Germline values: CDR1 SGHVS, CDR2 FNYEAQ. CDR3 residues: CASSRNSGSGTGELFF. In DNA, the CDR3 is TGTGCCAGCAGCCGAAACAGCGGGAGCGGGACCGGGGAGCTGTTTTTT.

This clonotype was seen more than once but under ten times. CDR3 DNA: TGTGCCAGCAGCCAAGTACTAGCGGGACCCACCGGGGAGCTGTTTTTT. Translated, it gives CASSQVLAGPTGELFF. The chain couples TRBV4-2 to TRBJ2-2; 10 nucleotides align to TRBD2. Looked up from germline, CDR1 is LGHNA and CDR2 is YNFKEQ. V was pared by 1 base and J by 4 bases, with 3 bases of the junction left unmatched. The CDR3 consists of 16 residues.

The genes are TRBV28 and TRBJ2-1; the D gene could be TRBD1 or TRBD2 (7 bases each). Germline CDR1 MDHEN, CDR2 SYDVKM. Trimming removed 5 bases at V and 6 bases at J, with 14 bases between. The CDR3 is made up of 14 amino acids. In DNA form, the CDR3 reads TGTGCCAGCAGTCCCCAGGGGGGGACCAATGAGCAGTTCTTC. Translation gives CASSPQGGTNEQFF.

Notes on this clonotype: At one end, the junction sequence differs from germline, possibly due to a read error. The chain employs TRBV7-6 and TRBJ1-6; 8 bases are shared with TRBD1. The CDR3 has 13 amino acids. From germline, CDR1 is SGHVS and CDR2 FNYEAQ. The CDR3 spells CASSSPGGYEQYF. The CDR3 coding sequence is TGTGCCAGCAGCTCCCCAGGGGGCTACGAGCAGTACTTT.

The chain joins TRBV6-6 to TRBJ2-1; D is ambiguous. The CDR3 has 14 amino acids. The germline CDR1 and CDR2 sequences are MNHNY and SVGAGI (reference sequence). V shed 2 bases and J shed 3 bases, with 8 bases lying between them. The CDR3 loop is CASSYDYRYNEQFF. The CDR3 nucleotides are TGTGCCAGCAGTTACGATTACCGCTACAATGAGCAGTTCTTC.

This clonotype was seen ten or more times. V gene TRBV28 combines with J gene TRBJ2-3; TRBD2 agrees at 14 bases. The V segment lost 5 bases and the J segment 9 bases; nucleotides outside the gene matches: 4. The CDR3 runs to 14 residues. CDR1 and CDR2 from the germline V gene are MDHEN and SYDVKM. The CDR3 is CASSLGTSGSTQYF. As DNA, the CDR3 is TGTGCCAGCAGTCTGGGGACTAGCGGGAGCACGCAGTATTTT.

This clonotype was seen more than once but under ten times. V and J are TRBV7-2 and TRBJ2-3; maybe TRBD2 (5 bases). Per germline, CDR1 SGHTA and CDR2 FQGNSA. This CDR3 has 14 amino acids. Trimming removed 3 bases at V and 0 bases at J, with 7 bases between. CDR3 region: CASSLSGSTDTQYF. The CDR3 DNA sequence: TGTGCCAGCAGCTTGTCGGGGAGCACAGATACGCAGTATTTT.

This clonotype has a count of ten or more. The chain is built from TRBV28 and TRBJ2-1; perhaps TRBD2 as D (5 bases). The V gene lost 3 bases and the J gene lost 10 bases, with 7 bases spanning the gap. Germline V gives CDR1 MDHEN, CDR2 SYDVKM. There are 11 residues in the CDR3. The CDR3 bases are TGTGCCAGCAGTTTGTCTAGCGAGCAGTTCTTC. Translating it yields CASSLSSEQFF.

Worth noting for this clonotype: Given the absence of the conserved phenylalanine or tryptophan at the CDR3 end, a read error is likely. The DNA is omitted, as the CDR3 cannot be located on it reliably, and the CDR3 follows TCRdb's listing. The V and J genes are TRBV6-1 and TRBJ2-2. Both ends counted, the CDR3 spans 8 residues. CDR1 is MNHNS and CDR2 is SASEGT in the germline V gene. CDR3: CASSEALA.

This clonotype was detected only a few times. The chain carries TRBV6-6 and TRBJ1-2; 9 bases are a match to TRBD1. Losses at the gene ends were 4 bases for V and 9 bases for J; bases not matched to a gene: 6. The germline CDR1 and CDR2 sequences are MNHNY and SVGAGI (reference sequence). This CDR3 spans 13 amino acids. The CDR3 nucleotides are TGTGCCAGCAGTTCCGACAGGGGGAGACGCTACACCTTC. Translation: CASSSDRGRRYTF.